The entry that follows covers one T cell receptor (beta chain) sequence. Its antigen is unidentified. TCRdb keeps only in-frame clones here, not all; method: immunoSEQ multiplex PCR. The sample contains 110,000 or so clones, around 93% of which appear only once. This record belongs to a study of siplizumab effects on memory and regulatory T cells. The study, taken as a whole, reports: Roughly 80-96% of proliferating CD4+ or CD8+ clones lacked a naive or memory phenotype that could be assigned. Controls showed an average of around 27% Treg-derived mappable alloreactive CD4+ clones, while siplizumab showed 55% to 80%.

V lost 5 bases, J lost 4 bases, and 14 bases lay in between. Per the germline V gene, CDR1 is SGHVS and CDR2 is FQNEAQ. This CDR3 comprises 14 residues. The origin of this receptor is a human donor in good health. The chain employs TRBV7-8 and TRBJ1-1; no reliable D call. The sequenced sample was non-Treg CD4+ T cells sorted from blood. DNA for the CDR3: TGTGCCAGCAGCAGGACCGGTGATAGCACTGAAGCTTTCTTT. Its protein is CASSRTGDSTEAFF.